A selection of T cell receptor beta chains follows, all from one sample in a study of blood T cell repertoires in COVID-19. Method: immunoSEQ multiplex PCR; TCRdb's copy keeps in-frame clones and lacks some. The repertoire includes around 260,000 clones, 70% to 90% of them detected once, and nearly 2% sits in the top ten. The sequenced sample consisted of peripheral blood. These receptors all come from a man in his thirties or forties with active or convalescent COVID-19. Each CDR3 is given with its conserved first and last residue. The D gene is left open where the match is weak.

CDR3nt: TGTGCCAGTAGTCAGGAGTGGGCCAGGGCGAACACTGAAGCTTTCTTT; CDR3aa: CASSQEWARANTEAFF; d_gene: NA; j_gene: TRBJ1-1; v_gene: TRBV19
CDR3nt: TGCGCCAGCAACCTGATCCCTAGCGGGGGGTCCGAGACCCAGTACTTC; CDR3aa: CASNLIPSGGSETQYF; d_gene: TRBD2; j_gene: TRBJ2-5; v_gene: TRBV5-1
CDR3nt: TGTGCCAGCAGGAGGAGCTCCTATAATTCACCCCTCCACTTT; CDR3aa: CASRRSSYNSPLHF; d_gene: NA; j_gene: TRBJ1-6; v_gene: TRBV6-5
CDR3nt: TGTGCCAGCAGCTCTGCCTACGAGCAGTACTTC; CDR3aa: CASSSAYEQYF; d_gene: NA; j_gene: TRBJ2-7; v_gene: TRBV7-9
CDR3nt: TGTGCCAGCAGCCGGGGGGGATCTGGAAACACCATATATTTT; CDR3aa: CASSRGGSGNTIYF; d_gene: NA; j_gene: TRBJ1-3; v_gene: TRBV7-9
CDR3nt: TGTGCCAGCAGTTACAGGGAAGGCTACACCTTC; CDR3aa: CASSYREGYTF; d_gene: NA; j_gene: TRBJ1-2; v_gene: TRBV12-3/TRBV12-4
CDR3nt: TGTGCCAGCTCACCTTTTCGCCTTGGGCGGGGGGGCCACAATGAGCAGTTCTTC; CDR3aa: CASSPFRLGRGGHNEQFF; d_gene: TRBD2; j_gene: TRBJ2-1; v_gene: TRBV18
CDR3nt: TGTGCCAGCAGTTTGTCACGGGGGGGAAACATTCAGTACTTC; CDR3aa: CASSLSRGGNIQYF; d_gene: TRBD2; j_gene: TRBJ2-4; v_gene: TRBV6-2/TRBV6-3
CDR3nt: TGTGCCAGCAGCCCTACGGGCCTCAGGGATCAGCCCCAGCATTTT; CDR3aa: CASSPTGLRDQPQHF; d_gene: NA; j_gene: TRBJ1-5; v_gene: TRBV5-5
CDR3nt: TGTGCCAGCAGCCCCGGGACTAGCGGGGGCCTGTACCAAGAGACCCAGTACTTC; CDR3aa: CASSPGTSGGLYQETQYF; d_gene: TRBD2; j_gene: TRBJ2-5; v_gene: TRBV5-4
CDR3nt: TGCGCCAGCAGCAGCCCCGGTAAAGTTGCAGGCCCCTACAATGAGCAGTTCTTC; CDR3aa: CASSSPGKVAGPYNEQFF; d_gene: NA; j_gene: TRBJ2-1; v_gene: TRBV5-1
CDR3nt: TGTGCCAGCAGCTCCTCAGGGGGCGTTTATGAAAAACTGTTTTTT; CDR3aa: CASSSSGGVYEKLFF; d_gene: TRBD1; j_gene: TRBJ1-4; v_gene: TRBV5-8
CDR3nt: TGTGCCAGCAGTCGCCTGACAGGGGCTGGCTACACCTTC; CDR3aa: CASSRLTGAGYTF; d_gene: TRBD1; j_gene: TRBJ1-2; v_gene: TRBV6-5
CDR3nt: TGTGCCATCAGTGAGGGGCGGGACCGCGGCGAGCAGTACTTC; CDR3aa: CAISEGRDRGEQYF; d_gene: NA; j_gene: TRBJ2-7; v_gene: TRBV10-3